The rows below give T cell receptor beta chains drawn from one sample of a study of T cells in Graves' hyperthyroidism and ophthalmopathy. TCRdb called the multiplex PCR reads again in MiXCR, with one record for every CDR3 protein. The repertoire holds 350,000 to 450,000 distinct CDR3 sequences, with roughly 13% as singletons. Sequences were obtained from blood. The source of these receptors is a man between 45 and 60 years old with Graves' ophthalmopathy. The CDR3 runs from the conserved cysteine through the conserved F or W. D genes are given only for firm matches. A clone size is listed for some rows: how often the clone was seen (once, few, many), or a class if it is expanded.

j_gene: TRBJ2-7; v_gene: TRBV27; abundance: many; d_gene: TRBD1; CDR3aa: CASSSGQGVISYEQYF; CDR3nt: TGTGCCAGCAGTTCGGGACAGGGCGTAATTAGCTACGAGCAGTACTTC
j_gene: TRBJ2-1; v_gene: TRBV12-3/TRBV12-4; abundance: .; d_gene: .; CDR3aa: CASVRPPADEQFF; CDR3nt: TGTGCCAGCGTACGTCCCCCGGCGGATGAGCAGTTCTTC
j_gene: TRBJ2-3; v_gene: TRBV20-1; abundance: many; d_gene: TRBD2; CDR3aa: CSAQLADGADTQYF; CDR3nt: TGCAGTGCCCAGCTAGCGGATGGGGCAGATACGCAGTATTTT
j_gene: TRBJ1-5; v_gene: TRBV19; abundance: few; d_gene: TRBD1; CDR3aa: CASSTGTAHNQPQHF; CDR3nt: TGTGCCAGTAGTACGGGGACAGCTCACAATCAGCCCCAGCATTTT
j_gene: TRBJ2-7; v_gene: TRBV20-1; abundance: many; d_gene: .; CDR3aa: CSARDLSGKYEQYF; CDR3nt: TGCAGTGCTAGAGATCTCTCCGGAAAGTACGAGCAGTACTTC
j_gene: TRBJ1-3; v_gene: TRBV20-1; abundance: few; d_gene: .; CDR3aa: CSAREQLSGNTIYF; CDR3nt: TGCAGTGCTAGAGAACAGCTCTCTGGAAACACCATATATTTT
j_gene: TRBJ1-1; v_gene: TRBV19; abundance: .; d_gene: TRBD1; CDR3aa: CASSSSLVDRAAFF; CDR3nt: TGTGCCAGTAGTTCCTCTCTGGTGGACAGGGCGGCTTTCTTT
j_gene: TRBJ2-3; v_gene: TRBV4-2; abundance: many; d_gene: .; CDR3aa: CASSQEGDSTDTQYF; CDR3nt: TGTGCCAGCAGCCAAGAGGGGGATAGCACAGATACGCAGTATTTT
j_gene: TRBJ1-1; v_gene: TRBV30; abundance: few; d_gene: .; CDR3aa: CAWSVLGAGTEAFF; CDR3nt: TGTGCCTGGAGTGTCTTGGGGGCGGGCACTGAAGCTTTCTTT
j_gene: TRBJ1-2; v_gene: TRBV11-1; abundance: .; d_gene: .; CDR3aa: CASSVRREWIYGYTF; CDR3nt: TGTGCCAGCAGCGTCCGGAGAGAATGGATCTATGGCTACACCTTC
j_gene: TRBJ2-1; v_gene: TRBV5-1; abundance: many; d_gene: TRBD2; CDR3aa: CASSSGTSGIGSYNEQFF; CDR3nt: TGCGCCAGCAGCTCCGGGACTAGCGGGATTGGCTCCTACAATGAGCAGTTCTTC
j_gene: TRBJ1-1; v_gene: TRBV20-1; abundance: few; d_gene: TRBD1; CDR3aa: CSQVTRDRGLGTEAFF; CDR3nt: TGCAGTCAAGTAACCCGGGACAGGGGTTTGGGTACTGAAGCTTTCTTT
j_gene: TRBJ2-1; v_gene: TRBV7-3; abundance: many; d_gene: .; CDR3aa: CASSLKHITRDEQFF; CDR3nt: TGTGCCAGCAGCTTAAAACACATAACGAGAGATGAGCAGTTCTTC
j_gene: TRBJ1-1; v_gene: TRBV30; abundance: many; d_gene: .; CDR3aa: CAWTFKNTEAFF; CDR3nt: TGTGCCTGGACCTTTAAGAACACTGAAGCTTTCTTT
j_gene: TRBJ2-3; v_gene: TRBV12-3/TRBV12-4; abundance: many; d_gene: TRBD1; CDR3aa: CASRGQGVDTQYF; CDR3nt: TGTGCCAGCAGAGGGCAGGGGGTTGATACGCAGTATTTT